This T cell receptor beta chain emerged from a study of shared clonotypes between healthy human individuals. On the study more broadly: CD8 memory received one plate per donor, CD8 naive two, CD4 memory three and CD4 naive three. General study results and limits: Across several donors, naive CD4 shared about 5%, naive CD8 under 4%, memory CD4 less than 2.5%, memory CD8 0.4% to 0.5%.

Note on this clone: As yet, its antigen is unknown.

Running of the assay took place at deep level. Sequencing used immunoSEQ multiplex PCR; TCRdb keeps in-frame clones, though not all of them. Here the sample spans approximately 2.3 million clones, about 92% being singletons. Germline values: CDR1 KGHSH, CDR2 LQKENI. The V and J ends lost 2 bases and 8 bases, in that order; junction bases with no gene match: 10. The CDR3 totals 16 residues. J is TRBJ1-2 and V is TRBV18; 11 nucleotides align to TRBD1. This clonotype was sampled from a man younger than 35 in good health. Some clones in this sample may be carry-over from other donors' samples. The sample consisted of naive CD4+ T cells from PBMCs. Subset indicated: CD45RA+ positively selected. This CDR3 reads CASSPLPGQGVKGYTF. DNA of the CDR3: TGTGCCAGCTCACCATTACCGGGACAGGGGGTTAAGGGCTACACCTTC.